The 17 T cell receptor beta chains given below trace back to one sample, sequenced in a study of graft-versus-host responses after intestinal transplantation (dated by TCRdb to about 2021). The antigens for these receptors are not known. The intended sense of this specimen's time point label: cells obtained before transplantation from donor or recipient. The library was obtained by the immunoSEQ multiplex PCR assay. This immuneACCESS table, as held by TCRdb, lists in-frame sequences with V and J called but not all clones. Of the missing ones, under half trace to an unresolved V gene in checked studies; the others have no known cause. This sample holds 100,000 to 110,000 clones; about 90% were observed only once. The leading ten clones occupy 0.85% to 1% of the sample. The material sequenced was unstimulated CD4+ T cells sorted from spleen or lymph node cells, taken before transplant. These receptors all stem from a human donor who was the organ donor for an intestinal transplant.

The rearrangement links TRBV5-1 to TRBJ2-3; 8 nucleotides line up with TRBD2. This CDR3 has 15 residues. Germline lookup yields CDR1 SGHRS and CDR2 YFSETQ. V trimming: 3 bases; J trimming: 1 base; junction bases outside the gene matches: 4. Written as DNA, the CDR3 is TGCGCCAGCAGCTCGGGGGGGCCCGGCACAGATACGCAGTATTTT. Its protein is CASSSGGPGTDTQYF.

This chain uses TRBV5-1 with TRBJ2-7, with TRBD1 matching over 9 bases. The CDR3 covers 15 residues. CDR1 and CDR2 (germline): SGHRS, YFSETQ. After removal of 4 bases from V and 6 bases from J, the junction contained 11 bases not matched to a gene. In DNA, the CDR3 is TGCGCCAGCAGCACCGGGGCAGCGACAGGGGGCGAGCAGTACTTC. Its translation: CASSTGAATGGEQYF.

This clone has just a few counts. The rearrangement joins TRBV19 to TRBJ1-6; tentative D call: TRBD1 (6 bases). The CDR3 covers 14 residues. V was trimmed by 6 bases and J by 6 bases, leaving 12 bases between them. Germline values: CDR1 LNHDA, CDR2 SQIVND (reference sequence). In DNA, the CDR3 is TGTGCCAGTAGGAAGGACAGACCTAATTCACCCCTCCACTTT. The encoded protein is CASRKDRPNSPLHF.

The rearrangement links TRBV23-1 to TRBJ2-7; 7 bases agree with TRBD1. TRBV23-1 carries the ORF label, with uncertain function. Unmatched junction bases numbered 10, after V lost 7 bases and J lost 1 base. The CDR3 contains 15 residues. CDR3 in amino acids: CASIGTEKRSYEQYF. Here the CDR3 DNA reads TGCGCCAGCATCGGGACAGAGAAGAGGTCCTACGAGCAGTACTTC.

J is TRBJ1-3 and V is TRBV9; the D gene is possibly TRBD1 (5 bases). V lost 4 bases, J lost 1 base, and 12 bases lay in between. This CDR3 is built from 15 residues. Germline V gene data show CDR1 as SGDLS and CDR2 as YYNGEE. The CDR3 bases are TGTGCCAGCAGCACTGGCTGGGGGTCTGGAAACACCATATATTTT. Translated, it gives CASSTGWGSGNTIYF. Supplemented by reference TRBV9 and TRBJ1-3, the full variable domain reads DSGVTQTPKHLITATGQRVTLRCSPRSGDLSVYWYQQSLDQGLQFLIQYYNGEERAKGNILERFSAQQFPDLHSELNLSSLELGDSALYFCASSTGWGSGNTIYFGEGSWLTVV.

The chain employs TRBV10-3 and TRBJ1-2, with 8 bases aligning to TRBD1. This CDR3 has 14 residues. V lost 8 bases to trimming and J lost 6 bases; unmatched junction nucleotides: 11. The germline V gene has CDR1 ENHRY and CDR2 SYGVKD. The CDR3 DNA reads TGTGCCATCGCTGACAGGGGTATCGGTGATGGCTACACCTTC. Its translation is CAIADRGIGDGYTF.

The V gene is TRBV5-1, the J gene TRBJ1-2, with unresolved D. The CDR3 has 16 residues. V was pared by 4 bases and J by 5 bases, with 21 bases between. The germline V gene encodes CDR1 SGHRS and CDR2 YFSETQ. Here the CDR3 reads CASSRFETRLSYGYTF. CDR3 nucleotides: TGCGCCAGCAGCAGATTCGAAACGAGACTTTCGTATGGCTACACCTTC.

The genes are TRBV4-1 and TRBJ2-1; no clear D gene. CDR1 is MGHRA and CDR2 is YSYEKL in the germline V gene. Trimming removed 4 bases from V and 0 bases from J, with 16 bases in between. CDR3 size: 17 residues. CDR3 residues: CASSLTPTSGSYNEQFF. The CDR3, as DNA: TGCGCCAGCAGCCTCACGCCCACCTCGGGCTCCTACAATGAGCAGTTCTTC.

This chain uses TRBV5-1 with TRBJ1-1, with D perhaps TRBD1 (5 bases). The V and J ends lost 0 bases and 3 bases respectively, with 15 bases between them. The CDR3 extends over 16 amino acids. Germline lookup yields CDR1 SGHRS and CDR2 YFSETQ. The CDR3 DNA reads as TGCGCCAGCAGCTTGGGACAGCTTGAAGGGTACACTGAAGCTTTCTTT. This encodes CASSLGQLEGYTEAFF.

The genes are TRBV27 and TRBJ2-7, with 7 nucleotides matching TRBD1. The CDR3 length is 16 residues. CDR1 and CDR2 (germline): MNHEY, SMNVEV (reference sequence). The trim removed 3 bases at V and 0 bases at J, leaving 8 bases unmatched. This chain's CDR3 is CASSFQGVRSSYEQYF. The CDR3 nucleotides read TGTGCCAGCAGTTTCCAGGGGGTAAGGAGCTCCTACGAGCAGTACTTC.

This clone was seen once. The chain links TRBV7-9 to TRBJ2-3, with 9 bases lining up with TRBD2. V shed 6 bases, J shed 5 bases, and the junction held 9 bases outside the gene matches. Looked up from germline, CDR1 is SEHNR and CDR2 is FQNEAQ (reference sequence). The length of the CDR3 is 15 residues. DNA of the CDR3: TGTGCCAGCAGACAGCGGGGACTAGCAGAAGATACGCAGTATTTT. This translates into CASRQRGLAEDTQYF.

The V call is TRBV19, the J call TRBJ1-1; D is uncertain. Germline lookup yields CDR1 LNHDA and CDR2 SQIVND (reference sequence). The V and J ends lost 3 bases and 3 bases respectively, with 5 bases between them. The CDR3 spans 12 residues. CDR3 nucleotides: TGTGCCAGTAGTATCGGGTACACTGAAGCTTTCTTT. It encodes CASSIGYTEAFF.

The V gene is TRBV27, the J gene TRBJ2-5; D not resolved. V gave up 5 bases and J gave up 1 base, with 5 bases separating them. This CDR3 has 12 amino acids. From germline, CDR1 is MNHEY and CDR2 SMNVEV (reference sequence). CDR3 DNA sequence: TGTGCCAGCAGTCCTGCCCAAGAGACCCAGTACTTC. Its protein is CASSPAQETQYF.

This clone was observed a single time. This chain joins TRBV30 and TRBJ2-3; D assignment may be TRBD1 or TRBD2 (6 bases each). V lost 2 bases and J lost 9, with 21 bases in between. Germline V lookup: CDR1 GTSNPN, CDR2 SVGIG (reference sequence). The length of the CDR3 is 15 residues. The CDR3 reads CAWSPTRRGPRTQYF. The CDR3 coding sequence is TGTGCCTGGAGTCCCACGCGACGGGGGCCTCGCACGCAGTATTTT. Full variable domain (missing parts from reference TRBV30 and TRBJ2-3): SQTIHQWPATLVQPVGSPLSLECTVEGTSNPNLYWYRQAAGRGLQLLFYSVGIGQISSEVPQNLSASRPQDRQFILSSKKLLLSDSGFYLCAWSPTRRGPRTQYFGPGTRLTVL.

This rearrangement joins TRBV7-7 to TRBJ1-3, with TRBD1 matching over 8 bases. The ends lost 5 bases at V and 4 bases at J; junction bases unmatched: 10. CDR3 length: 16 residues. Germline-derived CDR1 and CDR2 are SSHAT and FNYEAQ (reference sequence). CDR3 loop: CASSPGRRGLGNTIYF. The CDR3 bases are TGTGCCAGCAGCCCCGGTCGCAGGGGGCTAGGAAACACCATATATTTT.

This rearrangement joins TRBV28 to TRBJ2-7; 8 bases map to TRBD1. V lost 3 bases to trimming and J lost 4 bases; unmatched junction nucleotides: 8. The length of the CDR3 is 15 residues. Germline lookup yields CDR1 MDHEN and CDR2 SYDVKM. The CDR3 region has the DNA TGTGCCAGCAGTTTCAGGGCAGGGGGCTTGTACGAGCAGTACTTC. Protein product: CASSFRAGGLYEQYF.

J is TRBJ1-4 and V is TRBV5-1, with D unresolved. The germline gives CDR1 SGHRS, CDR2 YFSETQ. This CDR3 has 15 amino acids. V was trimmed by 6 bases and J by 0 bases, leaving 12 bases between them. The DNA for the CDR3 is TGCGCCAGCAAAGATAATTTCGCAACTAATGAAAAACTGTTTTTT. Encoded protein: CASKDNFATNEKLFF.